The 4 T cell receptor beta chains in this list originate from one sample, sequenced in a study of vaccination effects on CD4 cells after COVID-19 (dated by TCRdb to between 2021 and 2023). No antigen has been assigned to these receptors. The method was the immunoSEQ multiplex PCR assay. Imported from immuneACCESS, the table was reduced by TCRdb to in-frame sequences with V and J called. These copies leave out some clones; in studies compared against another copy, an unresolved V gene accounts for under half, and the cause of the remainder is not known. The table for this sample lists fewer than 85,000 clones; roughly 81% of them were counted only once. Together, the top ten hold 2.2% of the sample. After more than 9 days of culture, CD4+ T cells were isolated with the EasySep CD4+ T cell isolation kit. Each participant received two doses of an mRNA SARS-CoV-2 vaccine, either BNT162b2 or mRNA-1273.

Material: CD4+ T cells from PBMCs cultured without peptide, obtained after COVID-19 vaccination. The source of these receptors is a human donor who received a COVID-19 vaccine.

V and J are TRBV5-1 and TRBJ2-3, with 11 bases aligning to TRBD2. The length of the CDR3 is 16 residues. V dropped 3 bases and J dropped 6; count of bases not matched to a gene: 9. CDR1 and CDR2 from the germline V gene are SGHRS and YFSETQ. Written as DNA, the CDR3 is TGCGCCAGCAGCTCTACTAGCGGGGGAAGAGGGGATACGCAGTATTTT. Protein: CASSSTSGGRGDTQYF.

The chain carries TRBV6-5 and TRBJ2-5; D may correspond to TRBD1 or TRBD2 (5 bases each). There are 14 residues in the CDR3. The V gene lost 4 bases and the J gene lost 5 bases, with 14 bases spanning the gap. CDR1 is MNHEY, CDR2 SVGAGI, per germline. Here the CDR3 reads CASSSGTLWETQYF. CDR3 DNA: TGTGCCAGCAGTTCCGGGACCCTCTGGGAGACCCAGTACTTC.

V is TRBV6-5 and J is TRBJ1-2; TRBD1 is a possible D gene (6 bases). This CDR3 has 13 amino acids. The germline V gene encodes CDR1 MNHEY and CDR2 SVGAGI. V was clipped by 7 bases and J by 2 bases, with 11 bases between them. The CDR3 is CASKVGANYGYTF. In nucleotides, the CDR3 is TGTGCCAGCAAGGTGGGGGCGAACTATGGCTACACCTTC.

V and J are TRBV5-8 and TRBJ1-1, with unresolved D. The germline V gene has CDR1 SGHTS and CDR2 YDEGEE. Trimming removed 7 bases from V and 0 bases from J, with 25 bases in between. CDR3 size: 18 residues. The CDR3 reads CASPEQHKVEVLNTEAFF. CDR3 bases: TGTGCCAGCCCCGAGCAACACAAAGTCGAGGTCCTGAACACTGAAGCTTTCTTT.